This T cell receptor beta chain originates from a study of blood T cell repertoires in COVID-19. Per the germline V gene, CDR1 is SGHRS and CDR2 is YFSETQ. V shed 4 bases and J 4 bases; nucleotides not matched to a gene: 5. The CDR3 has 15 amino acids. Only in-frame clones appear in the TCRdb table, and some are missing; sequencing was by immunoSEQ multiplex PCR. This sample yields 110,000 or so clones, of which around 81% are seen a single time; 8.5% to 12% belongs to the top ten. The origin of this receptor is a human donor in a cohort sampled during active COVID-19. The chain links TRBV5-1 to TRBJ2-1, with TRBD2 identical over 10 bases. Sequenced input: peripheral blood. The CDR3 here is CASSPRTSGYNEQFF. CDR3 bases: TGCGCCAGCAGCCCCAGGACTAGCGGATACAATGAGCAGTTCTTC.